A single sample is the source of the 24 T cell receptor beta chains below, sequenced in a study of OX40 agonist ivuxolimab in advanced cancers. The library was generated by the immunoSEQ multiplex PCR assay. TCRdb retrieved this table from immuneACCESS and kept in-frame rearrangements only. Not all clones are present; in checked studies, unresolved V genes account for under half, and no reason is known for the remainder. The sample table records around 91,000 clones; 89% of these occur just once. Under 0.25% of the sample goes to the ten largest clones. The source material was CD4+ or CD8+ T cells sorted from blood, sampled in a trial of the OX40 agonist ivuxolimab. These receptors came from an adult with an advanced solid tumor such as melanoma, head and neck, liver or kidney cancer.

The chain has TRBV7-2 and TRBJ2-2, with no clear D. The V gene's germline CDR1 is SGHTA and CDR2 FQGNSA. V lost 5 bases and J lost 1, with 8 bases in between. The length of the CDR3 is 14 residues. The CDR3 reads CASSVKGNTGELFF. CDR3 coding DNA: TGTGCCAGCAGCGTGAAGGGGAACACCGGGGAGCTGTTTTTT.

The chain uses TRBV4-1 and TRBJ2-2; the D gene is possibly TRBD2 (6 bases). V lost 2 bases and J lost 1, with 17 bases in between. CDR1 is MGHRA, CDR2 YSYEKL, per germline. This CDR3 has 18 residues. CDR3 amino acids: CASSQSVPRGRNTGELFF. Here the CDR3 DNA reads TGCGCCAGCAGCCAATCGGTACCGCGGGGACGGAACACCGGGGAGCTGTTTTTT.

The chain combines TRBV15 with TRBJ2-3, with D perhaps TRBD2 (5 bases). Germline CDR1 LNHNV, CDR2 YYDKDF (reference sequence). CDR3 length equals 17 residues. Trimming shortened V by 1 base and J by 2 bases, and 16 bases separated the two germline ends. The CDR3 sequence is CATSRGGSRAHTDTQYF. The CDR3, as DNA: TGTGCCACCAGCAGAGGAGGGAGCCGGGCGCACACAGATACGCAGTATTTT.

This chain joins TRBV6-5 and TRBJ1-2; 7 bases fit TRBD1. This CDR3 is built from 14 residues. CDR1 MNHEY and CDR2 SVGAGI come from the germline V gene. V shed 5 bases and J 6 bases; nucleotides not matched to a gene: 9. This chain's CDR3 is CASSQRTGLNGYTF. CDR3 DNA sequence: TGTGCCAGCAGTCAAAGGACAGGTCTTAATGGCTACACCTTC.

The chain joins TRBV5-4 to TRBJ2-5; TRBD2 aligns across 10 bases. V gave up 4 bases and J gave up 5 bases; unmatched junction bases: 5. The CDR3 spans 14 residues. The V gene's germline CDR1 is SGHNT and CDR2 YYREEE (reference sequence). The DNA of the CDR3 is TGTGCCAGCAGCCTAGCGGGGGCCGGGGAGACCCAGTACTTC. Its protein product is CASSLAGAGETQYF.

The V call is TRBV7-2, the J call TRBJ2-1; 7 bases map to TRBD1. This CDR3 comprises 15 residues. V lost 6 bases to trimming and J lost 2 bases; unmatched junction nucleotides: 7. Germline lookup yields CDR1 SGHTA and CDR2 FQGNSA. CDR3 DNA: TGTGCCAGCAGACGATCCCAGGGGGCCTACAATGAGCAGTTCTTC. Encoded protein: CASRRSQGAYNEQFF.

This rearrangement joins TRBV7-3 to TRBJ2-3; 12 bases match TRBD2. Germline V lookup: CDR1 SGHTA, CDR2 FQGTGA. The CDR3 length is 17 residues. J was trimmed by 1 base and V by 5 bases; bases with no gene match: 7. CDR3 residues: CASSPTSGSDRTDTQYF. CDR3 sequence (DNA): TGTGCCAGCAGCCCGACTAGCGGGAGCGATCGCACAGATACGCAGTATTTT.

V is TRBV11-3 and J is TRBJ2-6; 9 nucleotides match TRBD1. Germline loops: CDR1 SGHNT, CDR2 YENEEA. The V gene end was trimmed by 5 bases and the J gene end by 2 bases; junction bases not matched to a gene: 1. CDR3 size: 15 residues. CDR3 protein: CASSGTGTGANVLTF. The CDR3 bases are TGTGCCAGCAGCGGGACAGGGACTGGGGCCAACGTCCTGACTTTC.

The chain carries TRBV7-2 and TRBJ1-5, with 7 bases fitting TRBD1. The CDR3 is made up of 15 amino acids. CDR1 and CDR2 (germline): SGHTA, FQGNSA. V was pared by 5 bases and J by 5 bases, with 9 bases of the junction left unmatched. The DNA for the CDR3 is TGTGCCAGCAGCCCGAGGACAGGTGGGGATCAGCCCCAGCATTTT. This translates into CASSPRTGGDQPQHF.

The chain combines TRBV28 with TRBJ2-3; D perhaps matches TRBD2 (6 bases). Germline assignment: CDR1 MDHEN and CDR2 SYDVKM. This CDR3 spans 19 amino acids. Trimming took 9 bases from V and 2 from J, leaving 30 bases between them. DNA of the CDR3: TGTGCCAGTCCTTCGGTCCGGGGCGGTGCGGGGAACGCCACAGATACGCAGTATTTT. Translation: CASPSVRGGAGNATDTQYF.

This sequence joins TRBV5-1 and TRBJ2-5; maybe TRBD1 (6 bases). Trimming removed 4 bases from V and 3 bases from J, with 16 bases in between. This CDR3 spans 15 amino acids. Germline values: CDR1 SGHRS, CDR2 YFSETQ. CDR3 protein: CASSASTGQKETQYF. DNA for the CDR3: TGCGCCAGCAGCGCATCGACAGGACAAAAAGAGACCCAGTACTTC.

The rearrangement joins TRBV5-1 to TRBJ2-6; D is unresolved. The germline CDR1 and CDR2 sequences are SGHRS and YFSETQ. Trimming removed 0 bases at V and 0 bases at J, with 16 bases between. This CDR3 is built from 19 residues. CDR3 in amino acids: CASSLDSGRYSSGANVLTF. The CDR3, as DNA: TGCGCCAGCAGCTTGGATTCAGGCCGATACAGCTCTGGGGCCAACGTCCTGACTTTC.

This clone was observed once. The rearrangement uses TRBV7-3 and TRBJ2-3, with 7 bases matching TRBD2. V lost 8 bases and J lost 2; bases outside the gene matches: 7. The CDR3 has 14 amino acids. Germline V CDR1 and CDR2: SGHTA, FQGTGA. CDR3 nucleotide sequence: TGTGCCAGCGGGACGGGAGGAACCACAGATACGCAGTATTTT. Protein: CASGTGGTTDTQYF.

This rearrangement joins TRBV5-4 to TRBJ2-2; 12 bases agree with TRBD2. The J segment lost 3 bases and the V segment lost 5 bases, leaving 8 bases of the junction unmatched. Germline CDR1 and CDR2: SGHNT and YYREEE (reference sequence). The CDR3 length is 17 residues. The CDR3, as DNA: TGTGCCAGCAGTTCTCTAGCGGGGGGGCCGTACACCGGGGAGCTGTTTTTT. This codes for CASSSLAGGPYTGELFF.

V usage is TRBV6-6 and J usage is TRBJ2-7; D remains ambiguous. Germline lookup yields CDR1 MNHNY and CDR2 SVGAGI (reference sequence). CDR3 length: 13 amino acids. Trimming removed 0 bases from V and 4 bases from J, with 7 bases in between. CDR3 loop: CASSYSIGYEQYV. CDR3 bases: TGTGCCAGCAGTTACTCGATAGGTTACGAGCAGTACGTC.

This clone was counted once. The chain uses TRBV5-1 and TRBJ2-1, with 11 positions matching TRBD2. CDR1 SGHRS and CDR2 YFSETQ come from the germline V gene. This CDR3 region has 16 residues. J gave up 4 bases and V 4 bases, and 7 bases lay outside the gene matches. Here the CDR3 DNA reads TGCGCCAGCAGCCCGGCGGCTAGCGGGGGGTACAATGAGCAGTTCTTC. This encodes CASSPAASGGYNEQFF.

The chain carries TRBV4-2 and TRBJ2-5, with D possibly matching TRBD2 (5 bases). The tail of the sequence fits TRBJ2-7 better, so the J call may be wrong. The CDR3 length is 16 residues. The germline gives CDR1 LGHNA, CDR2 YNFKEQ. CDR3 sequence reads: CASSQGAPDSLFEQYF. In DNA form, the CDR3 reads TGTGCCAGCAGCCAAGGGGCCCCGGACTCACTCTTCGAGCAGTACTTC.

This sequence joins TRBV5-6 and TRBJ2-1, with D possibly being TRBD1 or TRBD2 (5 bases each). CDR1 is SGHDT, CDR2 YYEEEE, per germline. The CDR3 has 17 amino acids. V lost 4 bases and J 3 bases, leaving 20 bases between the germline ends. This CDR3 reads CASSLREGDGSYNEQFF. CDR3 DNA: TGTGCCAGCAGCCTGAGGGAAGGGGACGGAAGCTACAATGAGCAGTTCTTC.

This chain uses TRBV7-2 with TRBJ1-2, with D unclear. V lost 3 bases to trimming and J lost 5 bases, with 16 bases between them. Germline CDR1 and CDR2: SGHTA and FQGNSA. This CDR3 has 15 residues. CDR3 sequence: CASSFSSRTWYGYTF. The CDR3 DNA sequence: TGTGCCAGCAGCTTTTCCTCCCGGACGTGGTATGGCTACACCTTC.

CDR3 in amino acids: CASSGEPTGTGSGQETQYF. In nucleotides, the CDR3 is TGCGCCAGCAGCGGTGAGCCGACTGGGACAGGGAGTGGGCAAGAGACCCAGTACTTC. The chain employs TRBV5-1 and TRBJ2-5, with TRBD1 matching over 9 bases. Germline V CDR1 and CDR2: SGHRS, YFSETQ. The junction had 18 bases not matched to a gene; V was cut back by 4 bases and J by 2 bases. The CDR3 is 19 residues long.

V is TRBV10-3 and J is TRBJ1-3; D call uncertain. Trimming pared 1 base from V and 10 bases from J, leaving 5 bases between. This CDR3 is built from 11 residues. Per the germline V gene, CDR1 is ENHRY and CDR2 is SYGVKD. Here the CDR3 DNA reads TGTGCCATCAGTGAGTTCGGTACCATATATTTT. This translates into CAISEFGTIYF.

The chain combines TRBV5-1 with TRBJ2-7; 8 bases match TRBD1. The ends lost 0 bases at V and 6 bases at J; junction bases unmatched: 5. This CDR3 is 14 amino acids long. Per the germline V gene, CDR1 is SGHRS and CDR2 is YFSETQ. The CDR3 sequence is CASSLGTGKREQYF. In DNA form, the CDR3 reads TGCGCCAGCAGCTTGGGGACAGGGAAGCGCGAGCAGTACTTC.

V and J are TRBV18 and TRBJ1-1, with a possible D match to TRBD1 (5 bases). The CDR3 has 14 residues. Trimming took off 1 base at V and 1 base at J, with 7 bases between the two ends. From germline, CDR1 is KGHSH and CDR2 LQKENI. The DNA of the CDR3 is TGTGCCAGCTCACCACGGGGGACGAACACTGAAGCTTTCTTT. Translated: CASSPRGTNTEAFF.

The chain recombines TRBV2 with TRBJ1-5, with D possibly TRBD1 on 6 matching bases. The V gene's germline CDR1 is SNHLY and CDR2 FYNNEI. The CDR3 runs to 15 residues. The germline V and J ends were trimmed by 7 bases and 5 bases, with 18 bases remaining between them. In nucleotides, the CDR3 is TGTGCCAGCAAGGGGGGCAGGGGATTATATCAGCCCCAGCATTTT. Protein: CASKGGRGLYQPQHF.